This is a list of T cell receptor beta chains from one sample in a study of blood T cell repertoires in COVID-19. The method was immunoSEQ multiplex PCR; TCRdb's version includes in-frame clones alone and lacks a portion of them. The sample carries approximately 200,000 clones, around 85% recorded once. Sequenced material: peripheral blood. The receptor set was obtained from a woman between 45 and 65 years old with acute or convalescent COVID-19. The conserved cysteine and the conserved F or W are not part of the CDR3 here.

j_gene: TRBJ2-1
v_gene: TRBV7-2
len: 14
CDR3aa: ASSLEVLGSRDEQF

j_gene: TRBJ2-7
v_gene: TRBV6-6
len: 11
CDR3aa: ASSYYQNYEQY

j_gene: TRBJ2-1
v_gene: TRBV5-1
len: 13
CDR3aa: ASSPPSGRANEQF

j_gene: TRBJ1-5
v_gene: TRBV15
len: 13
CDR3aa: ATRREGDFNQPQH

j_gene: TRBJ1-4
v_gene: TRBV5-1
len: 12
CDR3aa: ASSLGATNEKLF

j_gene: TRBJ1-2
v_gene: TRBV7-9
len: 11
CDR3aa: ASTGGQNYGYT

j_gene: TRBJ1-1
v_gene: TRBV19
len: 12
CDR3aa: ASSIAGGNTEAF

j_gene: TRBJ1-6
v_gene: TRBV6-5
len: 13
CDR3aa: ASRTGGSYNSPLH

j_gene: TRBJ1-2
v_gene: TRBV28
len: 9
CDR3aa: ASSDGGGYT

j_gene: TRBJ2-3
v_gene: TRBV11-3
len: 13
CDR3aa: ASSSSAGRGDTQY

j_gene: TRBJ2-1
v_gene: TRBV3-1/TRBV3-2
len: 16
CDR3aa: ASSQGLAGGPSYNEQF

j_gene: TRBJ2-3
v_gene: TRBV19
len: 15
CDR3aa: ASSPGLAGGITDTQY

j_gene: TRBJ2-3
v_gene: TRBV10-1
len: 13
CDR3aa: ASSNLAGGPDTQY

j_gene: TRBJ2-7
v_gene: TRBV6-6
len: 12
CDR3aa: ASTLDRAIGEQY